A selection of T cell receptor beta chains follows, all from one sample in a study of cytomegalovirus exposure and HLA in healthy donors. Libraries were prepared by immunoSEQ multiplex PCR; TCRdb keeps only in-frame clonotypes and omits some of them. Found here are over 75,000 clones, 85% of them singletons; the top ten hold roughly 22%. The sample comprised PBMCs. The receptors originated from a man between 18 and 35 years old in good health and CMV-seropositive. Each CDR3 is given with its conserved first and last residue. The D gene is left open where the match is weak. Only part of the rows carry a size: once, few, many, or a class if the clone is expanded.

D | J | V | size | DNA | CDR3
- | TRBJ2-1 | TRBV4-1 | - | TGCGCCAGCAGCGAGAGGGGGGGCTCCTACAATGAGCAGTTCTTC | CASSERGGSYNEQFF
- | TRBJ1-3 | TRBV6-1 | - | TGTGCCAGCAGTGAAGCGGACAGCCACTCTGGAAACACCATATATTTT | CASSEADSHSGNTIYF
TRBD1 | TRBJ2-1 | TRBV6-1 | few | TGTGCCAGCAGTGAACAGGCAGGGGGCCTGGATGAGCAGTTCTTC | CASSEQAGGLDEQFF
- | TRBJ2-1 | TRBV5-1 | - | TGCGCCAGCAGCTTGTTTGTCGACAATGAGCAGTTCTTC | CASSLFVDNEQFF
- | TRBJ1-2 | TRBV5-1 | - | TGCGCCAGCAGCTTGGACCCGGACAGAGTCACTAACTATGGCTACACCTTC | CASSLDPDRVTNYGYTF
- | TRBJ1-2 | TRBV5-4 | - | TGTGCCAGCAGCCCATACGGACAGCTCGTCCCTGGCTACACCTTC | CASSPYGQLVPGYTF
TRBD1 | TRBJ1-2 | TRBV9 | - | TGTGCCAGCAGCCCCAGGACAGGGTACGATGGCTACACCTTC | CASSPRTGYDGYTF
TRBD1 | TRBJ2-5 | TRBV10-3 | - | TGTGCCATCAGCAGACAGGGTAGGGAGACCCAGTACTTC | CAISRQGRETQYF
TRBD1 | TRBJ1-3 | TRBV6-1 | - | TGTGCCAGCAGTAAGGTGACAGGGACCGGAAACACCATATATTTT | CASSKVTGTGNTIYF
- | TRBJ1-1 | TRBV18 | - | TGTGCCAGCTCCCTCACAGGTTTGGACACTGAAGCTTTCTTT | CASSLTGLDTEAFF
- | TRBJ1-1 | TRBV25-1 | - | TGTGCCAGCAGTTTTGCGGGTACCTACACTGAAGCTTTCTTT | CASSFAGTYTEAFF
- | TRBJ2-5 | TRBV2 | - | TGTGCCAGCAGTGTTAACCAAGAGACCCAGTACTTC | CASSVNQETQYF
TRBD1 | TRBJ2-3 | TRBV14 | - | TGTGCCAGCAGCCAAGATCCCAGGCGAGGGGGCGTCGATACGCAGTATTTT | CASSQDPRRGGVDTQYF
TRBD1 | TRBJ1-4 | TRBV29-1 | - | TGCAGCGTTATGCGACAGGGGGCGTCTAAAAAACTGTTTTTT | CSVMRQGASKKLFF
- | TRBJ1-2 | TRBV27 | once | TGTGCCAGCAGTTTAACGGAAGGTAGGGGCCATGGCTACACCTTC | CASSLTEGRGHGYTF
TRBD2 | TRBJ2-1 | TRBV30 | once | TGTGCCTGGAGGGCTAGCGGGAGGGGTGAGCAGTTCTTC | CAWRASGRGEQFF
- | TRBJ1-2 | TRBV10-3 | - | TGTGCCATCAGTGAGTCGACGGGCAGGGAGGACTATGGCTACACCTTC | CAISESTGREDYGYTF
- | TRBJ2-7 | TRBV19 | - | TGTGCCAGTAGTATGGGCAGGGTCTACGAGCAGTACTTC | CASSMGRVYEQYF
- | TRBJ1-2 | TRBV5-4 | - | TGTGCCAGCAGCTTGGCTGGGGCTGTCGGCTACACCTTC | CASSLAGAVGYTF
- | TRBJ2-5 | TRBV28 | - | TGTGCCAGCAGTTTCTCCCCGGGGTCCCAAGAGACCCAGTACTTC | CASSFSPGSQETQYF
- | TRBJ2-5 | TRBV5-6 | few | TGTGCCAGCAGCTGGTGGACAGAGTACCAAGAGACCCAGTACTTC | CASSWWTEYQETQYF
- | TRBJ1-1 | TRBV5-1 | - | TGCGCCAGCAGCTTGGTACAGGGAAACACTGAAGCTTTCTTT | CASSLVQGNTEAFF
- | TRBJ2-3 | TRBV19 | - | TGTGCCAGTAAGCGGAGGAGGGACACAGATACGCAGTATTTT | CASKRRRDTDTQYF
TRBD1 | TRBJ2-1 | TRBV27 | - | TGTGCCAGCCAAAGGGAACCGGGACAGGGTATTAATGAGCAGTTCTTC | CASQREPGQGINEQFF
- | TRBJ2-5 | TRBV5-5 | - | TGTGCCAGCAGCTTGGCCGACGCCCCAGGCGAGACCCAGTACTTC | CASSLADAPGETQYF
TRBD1 | TRBJ2-5 | TRBV18 | - | TGTGCCAGCTCACCACTCATACAGGGGGGAGGAGAGACCCAGTACTTC | CASSPLIQGGGETQYF
TRBD1 | TRBJ2-5 | TRBV5-6 | - | TGTGCCAGCAGCCTGGCTGCAGGACAGGGAGAGACCCAGTACTTC | CASSLAAGQGETQYF
- | TRBJ2-2 | TRBV7-3 | few | TGTGCCAGCAGCCCGCGACTAGACGCCGGGGAGCTGTTTTTT | CASSPRLDAGELFF
- | TRBJ1-1 | TRBV28 | - | TGTGCCAGCAGTTTAAGGGCGACAGTGAACACTGAAGCTTTCTTT | CASSLRATVNTEAFF
- | TRBJ2-5 | TRBV2 | - | TGTGCCAGCAGTGGGCTCGCGGGGAGGGAGACCCAGTACTTC | CASSGLAGRETQYF
TRBD2 | TRBJ2-5 | TRBV5-1 | - | TGCGCCAGCAGCCCCGGGACTAGCGATCAAGAGACCCAGTACTTC | CASSPGTSDQETQYF
TRBD1 | TRBJ2-1 | TRBV7-3 | - | TGTGCCAGCAGCTTAACGGGGACAGGGCCCTCTTGGTTTATCTTC | CASSLTGTGPSWFIF
- | TRBJ1-2 | TRBV28 | - | TGTGCCAGCCTTTCTGCGACAGCGACTGTCTATGGCTACACCTTC | CASLSATATVYGYTF
- | TRBJ1-3 | TRBV30 | once | TGTGCCGGAGTTAAGAGCTCTGGAAACACCATATATTTT | CAGVKSSGNTIYF
- | TRBJ1-2 | TRBV28 | - | TGTGCCAGCAGGACCTCTGGGGGGGGCAGAAGAGGCTACACCTTC | CASRTSGGGRRGYTF
- | TRBJ2-2 | TRBV19 | - | TGTGCCAGTAGGGGACTTGGGAACACCGGGGAGCTGTTTTTT | CASRGLGNTGELFF
TRBD1 | TRBJ1-2 | TRBV28 | - | TGTGCCAGCCTTGGACAGGGGGCTAACTATGGCTACACCTTC | CASLGQGANYGYTF
- | TRBJ2-1 | TRBV21-1 | - | TGTGCCAGCAGCAGGCCGGGACGCCTGGGACTGGCCCATTACAATGAGCAGTTCTTC | CASSRPGRLGLAHYNEQFF
TRBD2 | TRBJ2-1 | TRBV5-1 | - | TGCGCCAGCAGCGCATCAGTAGCGGGAGTAGGAAATGAGCAGTTCTTC | CASSASVAGVGNEQFF
- | TRBJ1-4 | TRBV11-3 | - | TGTGCCAGCAGCTTAGGTCCAGGGGCGGCTGAAAAACTGTTTTTT | CASSLGPGAAEKLFF
TRBD1 | TRBJ1-2 | TRBV9 | - | TGTGCCAGCAGCACGGGACAGGGGAATGGCTACACCTTC | CASSTGQGNGYTF
- | TRBJ1-1 | TRBV7-3 | - | TGTGCCAGCAGCCGGCGGGGCGGAGGGGAGAACACTGAAGCTTTCTTT | CASSRRGGGENTEAFF
TRBD1 | TRBJ2-2 | TRBV6-4 | - | TGTGCCAGCAGTGACTGGGGGACAGTGAACACCGGGGAGCTGTTTTTT | CASSDWGTVNTGELFF
- | TRBJ2-5 | TRBV6-1 | - | TGTGCCAGCAGTGAACCAGGGTCCGGGACCCAGTACTTC | CASSEPGSGTQYF
TRBD2 | TRBJ2-3 | TRBV6-6 | - | TGTGCCAGCAGACCCCCCGGCGGGGGAGATACGCAGTATTTT | CASRPPGGGDTQYF
- | TRBJ2-2 | TRBV11-3 | - | TGTGCCAGCAGCTTAGAAGGGGACACCGGGGAGCTGTTTTTT | CASSLEGDTGELFF
- | TRBJ1-1 | TRBV14 | - | TGTGCCAGCAGCCCTCCCAACCTAGGACAAACTGAAGCTTTCTTT | CASSPPNLGQTEAFF
TRBD1 | TRBJ1-2 | TRBV14 | - | TGTGCCAGCAGCCAAGATACAGGGGACTATGGCTACACCTTC | CASSQDTGDYGYTF
TRBD1 | TRBJ1-5 | TRBV28 | - | TGTGCCAGCAAGACAGGGACCTATCAGCCCCAGCATTTT | CASKTGTYQPQHF
TRBD1 | TRBJ2-1 | TRBV6-4 | few | TGTGCCAGCAGTGACGGGGGGACAGGGGACTACAATGAGCAGTTCTTC | CASSDGGTGDYNEQFF
TRBD1 | TRBJ1-1 | TRBV28 | - | TGTGCCAGCAGTCTGGGACAGGGTCGAACTGAAGCTTTCTTT | CASSLGQGRTEAFF
- | TRBJ2-3 | TRBV7-7 | - | TGTGCCAGCAGCTCCGGACTACAGAGCACAGATACGCAGTATTTT | CASSSGLQSTDTQYF
TRBD2 | TRBJ2-3 | TRBV9 | - | TGTGCCAGCAGCGTAGGGCTAGCGGGAGGCACAGATACGCAGTATTTT | CASSVGLAGGTDTQYF
- | TRBJ2-1 | TRBV13 | - | TGTGCCAGCAGTAGCGGCTCCTACAATGAGCAGTTCTTC | CASSSGSYNEQFF